Each of the 19 T cell receptor beta chains below was sequenced from the same sample in a study of blood T cells in healthy people across ages. Primers used in a second PCR of roughly 7 to 11 cycles were a sample-barcoded 5' primer and a J-beta primer mix. TCRdb re-analysed the 5' RACE reads in MiXCR, keeping a single row per CDR3 protein. The sample lists about 930,000 distinct CDR3 sequences, 29% occurring once. These data were also filed under a second study, of T cells of mothers and their children.

Sequencing input: blood. These receptors originate from a woman in her 40s in good health.

With respect to this clonotype: Being one base from a much bigger clone, this may be a read error. The V call is TRBV7-2, the J call TRBJ2-6; 9 bases are a match to TRBD1. V lost 5 bases and J lost 2; bases outside the gene matches: 10. The germline V gene has CDR1 SGHTA and CDR2 FQGNSA. The length of the CDR3 is 18 residues. CDR3 region: CASSPRTGAHPGANVLTF. The CDR3, as DNA: TGTGCCAGCAGCCCCCGGACAGGGGCCCACCCTGGGGCCAACGTCCTGACTTTC. Drawing the rest from reference TRBV7-2 and TRBJ2-6, the complete variable domain is GAGVSQSPSNKVTEKGKDVELRCDPISGHTALYWYRQSLGQGLEFLIYFQGNSAPDKSGLPSDRFSAERTGGSVSTLTIQRTQQEDSAVYLCASSPRTGAHPGANVLTFGAGSRLTVL.

This chain uses TRBV6-1 with TRBJ2-2; 8 nucleotides match TRBD2. Trimming took 6 bases from V and 4 from J; bases not matched to a gene: 7. The CDR3 has 15 amino acids. Per the germline V gene, CDR1 is MNHNS and CDR2 is SASEGT. As DNA, the CDR3 is TGTGCCAGCAGCCAAATTAGCGGGACCACCGGGGAGCTGTTTTTT. Translated, it gives CASSQISGTTGELFF.

The chain recombines TRBV18 with TRBJ2-4; unclear D gene. Germline V gives CDR1 KGHSH, CDR2 LQKENI. V was cut by 0 bases and J by 1 base, with 4 bases left in between. The CDR3 sequence is 14 residues long. The CDR3 reads CASSPPAAKNIQYF. Written as DNA, the CDR3 is TGTGCCAGCTCACCACCAGCTGCCAAAAACATTCAGTACTTC.

This chain connects TRBV5-1 to TRBJ1-1; a possible D gene is TRBD1 (5 bases). Trimming took 4 bases from V and 3 from J, leaving 10 bases between them. Germline V gives CDR1 SGHRS, CDR2 YFSETQ. The CDR3 contains 13 residues. The DNA for the CDR3 is TGCGCCAGCAGCAAACAGGCAGACACTGAAGCTTTCTTT. Residues: CASSKQADTEAFF.

In the case of this clonotype: A single base separates this from a much larger clone, so it may be a read error. The rearrangement links TRBV10-3 to TRBJ1-5; 8 bases fit TRBD1. Germline V CDR1 and CDR2: ENHRY, SYGVKD. The trim removed 0 bases at V and 6 bases at J, leaving 10 bases unmatched. This CDR3 region has 17 residues. The CDR3: CAISESIGQGTSQPQHF. The CDR3 DNA sequence: TGTGCCATCAGTGAGTCTATTGGACAGGGAACGAGTCAGCCCCAGCATTTT.

The sample holds a few counts of this clonotype. The V and J genes are TRBV9 and TRBJ1-2; D is possibly TRBD1 (6 bases). The germline V gene has CDR1 SGDLS and CDR2 YYNGEE. V was clipped by 3 bases and J by 4 bases, with 16 bases between them. The length of the CDR3 is 15 residues. CDR3 sequence reads: CASSAGTPNFYGYTF. The CDR3 bases are TGTGCCAGCAGCGCCGGGACACCGAATTTCTATGGCTACACCTTC. The entire variable domain, with the rest obtained from reference TRBV9 and TRBJ1-2, is as follows: DSGVTQTPKHLITATGQRVTLRCSPRSGDLSVYWYQQSLDQGLQFLIQYYNGEERAKGNILERFSAQQFPDLHSELNLSSLELGDSALYFCASSAGTPNFYGYTFGSGTRLTVV.

This clonotype has a handful of counts. The chain carries TRBV5-1 and TRBJ1-3; no firm D call. This CDR3 has 14 residues. V lost 0 bases, J lost 8 bases, and 12 bases lay in between. The germline CDR1 and CDR2 sequences are SGHRS and YFSETQ. The CDR3: CASSLDRRADTIYF. The CDR3 region has the DNA TGCGCCAGCAGCTTGGACCGGAGGGCTGACACCATATATTTT. Full variable domain (remainder filled in from reference TRBV5-1 and TRBJ1-3): KAGVTQTPRYLIKTRGQQVTLSCSPISGHRSVSWYQQTPGQGLQFLFEYFSETQRNKGNFPGRFSGRQFSNSRSEMNVSTLELGDSALYLCASSLDRRADTIYFGEGSWLTVV.

This chain uses TRBV7-2 with TRBJ2-1; 12 bases match TRBD2. The germline CDR1 and CDR2 sequences are SGHTA and FQGNSA. This CDR3 comprises 16 residues. The junction had 6 bases not matched to a gene; V was cut back by 3 bases and J by 6 bases. CDR3 protein: CASSFSSGRAGNEQFF. CDR3 sequence (DNA): TGTGCCAGCAGCTTCTCTAGCGGGAGGGCCGGCAATGAGCAGTTCTTC.

Ten or more counts support this clonotype. CDR3 bases: TGTGCCAGCAGTCTATCTTGGACAGGGGGGTACGAGCAGTACTTC. Translated: CASSLSWTGGYEQYF. The genes are TRBV12-3 or TRBV12-4 and TRBJ2-7; 10 bases are a match to TRBD1. This CDR3 has 15 residues. The V segment lost 5 bases and the J segment 4 bases; nucleotides outside the gene matches: 8.

Regarding this clonotype: One junction end does not reproduce the germline sequence, and a read error may be involved. The CDR3 sequence is CAGSLGLTDTQYF. In DNA, the CDR3 is TGTGCCGGCAGTCTGGGACTCACAGATACGCAGTATTTT. This chain joins TRBV28 and TRBJ2-3; D is possibly TRBD2 (6 bases). The germline CDR1 and CDR2 sequences are MDHEN and SYDVKM. The CDR3 extends over 13 amino acids.

In this sample, this clonotype turned up many times. This chain joins TRBV6-1 and TRBJ1-2; D ambiguous. V was clipped by 2 bases and J by 1 base, with 11 bases between them. Germline V gives CDR1 MNHNS, CDR2 SASEGT. This CDR3 region has 15 residues. Here the CDR3 DNA reads TGTGCCAGCAGTGAATTGCGGATCTTTAACTATGGCTACACCTTC. Its translation: CASSELRIFNYGYTF.

This clonotype was seen more than once but under ten times. Since a much larger clone is just one base distant, this may be a read error. The chain couples TRBV27 to TRBJ2-5; D is perhaps TRBD1 (6 bases). The CDR3 contains 13 residues. Trimming took off 4 bases at V and 13 bases at J, with 19 bases between the two ends. Germline V gives CDR1 MNHEY, CDR2 SMNVEV (reference sequence). The DNA of the CDR3 is TGTGCCAGCAGTTCCGCCTGGACAGAGGAGCGGTACTTC. Protein product: CASSSAWTEERYF.

The chain recombines TRBV4-2 with TRBJ2-5, with D possibly TRBD2 on 7 matching bases. The V end was cut by 4 bases, the J end by 12 bases, with 12 bases between. Germline-derived CDR1 and CDR2 are LGHNA and YNFKEQ. The CDR3 consists of 11 residues. CDR3 nucleotide sequence: TGTGCCAGCAGCCCCGGGGGGCCGAAGTACTTC. Its protein is CASSPGGPKYF.

This clonotype was observed once. A much bigger clone sits one base away, suggesting this may be a read error. V usage is TRBV5-1 and J usage is TRBJ2-5, with D tentatively TRBD2 (6 bases). Per the germline V gene, CDR1 is SGHRS and CDR2 is YFSETQ. The CDR3 covers 14 residues. With 1 base removed from V and 11 bases from J, the gap between germline ends came to 18 bases. The CDR3 coding sequence is TGCGCCAGCAGCTTGAACGGCATGGGAGGAGAGCAGTACTTC. It translates to CASSLNGMGGEQYF. Using reference TRBV5-1 and TRBJ2-5 for the parts outside the CDR3, the full variable domain is KAGVTQTPRYLIKTRGQQVTLSCSPISGHRSVSWYQQTPGQGLQFLFEYFSETQRNKGNFPGRFSGRQFSNSRSEMNVSTLELGDSALYLCASSLNGMGGEQYFGPGTRLLVL.

This clonotype was observed many times. This chain connects TRBV3-1 to TRBJ2-7, with D perhaps TRBD2 (5 bases). V was trimmed by 3 bases and J by 4 bases, leaving 13 bases between them. The CDR3 totals 14 residues. CDR1 is LGHDT, CDR2 YNNKEL, per germline (reference sequence). CDR3 nucleotide sequence: TGTGCCAGCAGCCACAGGACTGAGCTTTACGAGCAGTACTTC. It codes for CASSHRTELYEQYF.

This clonotype was counted many times. The rearrangement joins TRBV12-3 or TRBV12-4 to TRBJ2-7; no clear D. There are 14 residues in the CDR3. V lost 3 bases and J 5 bases, leaving 14 bases between the germline ends. The CDR3 DNA reads TGTGCCAGCAGTTTGACCCTTGTACCTGACGAGCAGTACTTC. Protein: CASSLTLVPDEQYF.

The chain has TRBV5-1 and TRBJ1-2, with 8 bases identical to TRBD1. The CDR3 runs to 14 residues. Trimming cost V 4 bases and J 6 bases; bases outside gene matches: 8. Germline CDR1 and CDR2: SGHRS and YFSETQ. CDR3 sequence: CASSPDRAVDGYTF. The DNA of the CDR3 is TGCGCCAGCAGCCCGGACAGGGCGGTTGATGGCTACACCTTC.

Turning to this clonotype: With a much larger clone just one base away, this may be a read error. The chain couples TRBV7-9 to TRBJ2-3; a possible D gene is TRBD1 (6 bases). CDR1 and CDR2 from the germline V gene are SEHNR and FQNEAQ (reference sequence). There are 18 residues in the CDR3. CDR3 nucleotide sequence: TGTGCCAGCAGCTTAACAGGGATATGGAACCGAGGCCCAGATATGCAGTATTTT. Translating gives CASSLTGIWNRGPDMQYF.

The genes are TRBV9 and TRBJ2-2; D may be TRBD2 (6 bases). The CDR3 loop spans 18 amino acids. Per germline, CDR1 SGDLS and CDR2 YYNGEE. Deletions cut 5 bases from V and 0 bases from J, with 20 bases between. The CDR3 DNA follows: TGTGCCAGCAGTTTAGGGATAGGCGGGGTTTCGAACACCGGGGAGCTGTTTTTT. It yields the protein CASSLGIGGVSNTGELFF.